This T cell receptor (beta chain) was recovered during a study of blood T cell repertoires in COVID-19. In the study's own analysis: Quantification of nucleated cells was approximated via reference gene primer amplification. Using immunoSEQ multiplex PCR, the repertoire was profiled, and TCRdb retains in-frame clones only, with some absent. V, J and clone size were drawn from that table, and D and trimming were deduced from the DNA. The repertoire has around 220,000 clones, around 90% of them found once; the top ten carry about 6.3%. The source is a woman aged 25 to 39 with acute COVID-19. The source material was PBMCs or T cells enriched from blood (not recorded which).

CDR3 protein: CASSLGASVDNEQFF. The CDR3 bases are TGTGCCAGCAGCCTCGGGGCTAGCGTCGACAATGAGCAGTTCTTC. V and J are TRBV7-3 and TRBJ2-1, with a weak D call TRBD2 (6 bases). Looked up from germline, CDR1 is SGHTA and CDR2 is FQGTGA. The length of the CDR3 is 15 residues. Trimming shortened V by 5 bases and J by 5 bases, and 16 bases separated the two germline ends.